These T cell receptor beta chains were read from a single sample in a study of Ad26.COV2.S vaccination and SARS-CoV-2 variants. Profiling relied on immunoSEQ multiplex PCR, and the TCRdb table lists in-frame clones only, not all of them. This table holds about 460,000 clones, 70% to 90% found once. Sequencing used peripheral blood, obtained in a trial of Ad26.COV2.S vaccine versus placebo. The receptors shown here come from a person aged 18-65 years who received the Ad26.COV2.S COVID-19 vaccine or a placebo. CDR3s include the opening cysteine and the closing phenylalanine or tryptophan.

>TRBJ1-3|TRBV6-6
CASRREGVTIYF
>TRBJ1-6|TRBV27
CASSWDRGSPLHF
>TRBJ2-2|TRBV2
CATMDANTGELFF
>TRBJ2-5|TRBV4-3
CASSPEVLETQYF
>TRBJ2-7|TRBV12-5
CASDLTGAEQYF
>TRBJ1-5|TRBV27
CASSPWALRGQPQHF
>TRBJ2-2|TRBV7-6
CASSLGLAGIGGELFF
>TRBJ2-7|TRBV4-2
CASSPSTGERSYEQYF
>TRBJ1-3|TRBV30
CAWTTLQGGSGNTIYF
>TRBJ1-2|TRBV4-2
CASSQDWGRDNYGYTF
>TRBJ1-2|TRBV6-6
CASSYSVSGDSYGYTF
>TRBJ2-2|TRBV15
CATSREAGELFF
>TRBJ2-7|TRBV7-9
CASSLGQGLGSSYEQYF
>TRBJ2-6|TRBV27
CASSFGIQANVLTF
>TRBJ1-4|TRBV6-5
CASNFRVEPNEKLFF
>TRBJ2-1|TRBV9
CASSANVGYNEQFF
>TRBJ2-2|TRBV4-1
CASSQGGQWLGGTGELFF
>TRBJ1-1|TRBV18
CASSQSTGMNTEAFF
>TRBJ2-7|TRBV3-1/TRBV3-2
CASSQGLAYEQYF
>TRBJ2-5|TRBV10-3
CAISETGLAGGETQYF
>TRBJ1-2|TRBV3-1/TRBV3-2
CASSQEGHYGYTF
>TRBJ2-3|TRBV5-1
CASSLEAGPRGDTQYF
>TRBJ1-2|TRBV19
CASSIAALGTVSTGYTF
>TRBJ2-6|TRBV28
CASSSGRLSGANVLTF
>TRBJ1-2|TRBV2
CASSEVGGQSRVYF
>TRBJ1-2|TRBV10-2
CASIPQQGQGASGYTF
>TRBJ2-5|TRBV25-1
CASTPGGGQETQYF
>TRBJ2-5|TRBV7-8
CASSRTPGEETQYF
>TRBJ2-7|TRBV3-1/TRBV3-2
CASSQSWGRHSYEQYF
>TRBJ1-2|TRBV18
CASSRDEPGGYGYTF
>TRBJ2-7|TRBV11-2
CASSGGGQGTYEQYF
>TRBJ1-6|TRBV6-6
CASSYQGLGSPLHF
>TRBJ1-5|TRBV7-2
CASSLAGAGAGQPQHF